These T cell receptor beta chains were read from a single sample in a study of shared clonotypes between healthy human individuals. Sequenced by immunoSEQ multiplex PCR; TCRdb stores in-frame clones only, minus some. The sample has some 2,500,000 clones, approximately 90% seen once. What was sequenced was naive CD4+ T cells from PBMCs. The receptors originated from a man aged 18 to 29 in good health. Some clones in this sample may be carry-over from other donors' samples. The CDR3 runs from the conserved cysteine through the conserved F or W.

cdr3_aa j_call v_call cdr3_length
CASSPPGLPYEQYF TRBJ2-7 TRBV18 14
CASSSTSGSVDTQYF TRBJ2-3 TRBV5-1 15
CASSPDRGNTGELFF TRBJ2-2 TRBV11-3 15
CASSLRQGDNQPQHF TRBJ1-5 TRBV7-2 15
CASSLASGQETQYF TRBJ2-5 TRBV7-9 14
CASSLRTLGNEKLFF TRBJ1-4 TRBV19 15
CASSLAGVNTGELFF TRBJ2-2 TRBV27 15
CASRKTGRAVLFGETQYF TRBJ2-5 TRBV28 18
CASSPPGQGNTEAFF TRBJ1-1 TRBV5-4 15
CAITSGGANEQFF TRBJ2-1 TRBV10-3 13
CASSYSGGPGNTEAFF TRBJ1-1 TRBV6-6 16
CASSTRTGNTEAFF TRBJ1-1 TRBV5-4 14
CASSFRGPETELGNTIYF TRBJ1-3 TRBV27 18
CASSDSYQRDTQYF TRBJ2-3 TRBV2 14
CASRLGGSSYNEQFF TRBJ2-1 TRBV6-6 15
CASRFGSLTSPALRLNEQFF TRBJ2-1 TRBV12-2 20
CASSVDQHTIYF TRBJ1-3 TRBV9 12
CASSPGGAGKNIQYF TRBJ2-4 TRBV28 15
CASSLSQGYEQYF TRBJ2-7 TRBV27 13
CASKLAGVTGELFF TRBJ2-2 TRBV7-3 14
CATSPLGILSGANVLTF TRBJ2-6 TRBV28 17
CASSRRTGSRIQYF TRBJ2-4 TRBV6-5 14
CASSPGGRGTNEKLFF TRBJ1-4 TRBV5-1 16
CASSLGRGTSSGNTIYF TRBJ1-3 TRBV5-1 17
CASSPSDSGNTIYF TRBJ1-3 TRBV6-6 14
CASSQSARERNIQYF TRBJ2-4 TRBV19 15
CASSQGGAGDEQYF TRBJ2-7 TRBV4-3 14
CASSGDRGPYNEQFF TRBJ2-1 TRBV28 15
CASSIEGVPSYEQYF TRBJ2-7 TRBV19 15
CASSLAGFYNSPLHF TRBJ1-6 TRBV7-9 15
CASSLYDSSSGRAEAFF TRBJ1-1 TRBV5-1 17
CASSLGSYNEKLFF TRBJ1-4 TRBV27 14
CASSLVAGSTTNEKLFF TRBJ1-4 TRBV5-1 17
CASSTGLAGVNEQFF TRBJ2-1 TRBV7-2 15
CASRGTNYGYTF TRBJ1-2 TRBV2 12
CASSYGGADSDTQYF TRBJ2-3 TRBV6-6 15
CASSRTVNQPQHF TRBJ1-5 TRBV19 13
CASSLTPGLAGRDTQYF TRBJ2-3 TRBV5-1 17
CASSPGGTGRETQYF TRBJ2-5 TRBV28 15
CAIKGGVFSTGELFF TRBJ2-2 TRBV10-3 15
CASRTTGQTEAFF TRBJ1-1 TRBV2 13
CASSERDTLNQPQHF TRBJ1-5 TRBV6-1 15
CAWSSTPTLGTRSSYNEQFF TRBJ2-1 TRBV30 20
CASSPGRGGLKTGNEQFF TRBJ2-1 TRBV7-2 18
CASSLVNEKLFF TRBJ1-4 TRBV13 12
CASSLSDYEQYF TRBJ2-7 TRBV11-2 12
CASSPHVGRDSGNTIYF TRBJ1-3 TRBV18 17
CASSVRRGWAFF TRBJ1-1 TRBV6-1 12
CASKSGNYGYTF TRBJ1-2 TRBV2 12
CASSWGTGVLSEKLFF TRBJ1-4 TRBV5-1 16
CASSQGAMGEQYF TRBJ2-7 TRBV5-6 13